The TCR beta chain described here comes from a study of cytomegalovirus exposure and HLA in healthy donors. The PCR employed 60 Vbeta primers together with 13 Jbeta primers. Produced via immunoSEQ multiplex PCR; TCRdb's table is partial and in-frame only. The data contain some 180,000 clones, approximately 11% of them singletons. This clone turned up a few times. Its antigen is unidentified. The length of the CDR3 is 14 residues. Trimming cost V 5 bases and J 2 bases, with 10 bases left between them. CDR1 is SNHLY, CDR2 FYNNEI, per germline. Study findings and constraints: A later analysis by the authors found several of the most significant clusters apparently linked to common viral pathogens. The analysis excluded some indistinguishable V segments, including TRBV6-2 and TRBV6-3. A further, later analysis showed that HLA-associated TCR beta chains (compared with equally common others) were more clonally expanded.

The chain couples TRBV2 to TRBJ1-5; D may be TRBD1 (6 bases). The sample taken for sequencing was PBMCs. The sequence derives from a man aged 45-65 years in good health and CMV-seropositive. CDR3 bases: TGTGCCAGCAGTTTACAGGGACGCAATCAGCCCCAGCATTTT. Translation gives CASSLQGRNQPQHF. The full variable domain, with the rest looked up from reference TRBV2 and TRBJ1-5, is EPEVTQTPSHQVTQMGQEVILRCVPISNHLYFYWYRQILGQKVEFLVSFYNNEISEKSEIFDDQFSVERPDGSNFTLKIRSTKLEDSAMYFCASSLQGRNQPQHFGDGTRLSIL.